A single sample gave rise to the 10 T cell receptor beta chains below, sequenced in a study of OX40 agonist ivuxolimab in advanced cancers. Profiled with immunoSEQ multiplex PCR; TCRdb holds only in-frame clones, not every one. The sample shows approximately 60,000 clones, 93% of them seen only once. Specimen: CD4+ or CD8+ T cells sorted from blood, collected in a trial of the OX40 agonist ivuxolimab. The receptors come from an adult with an advanced solid tumor such as melanoma, head and neck, liver or kidney cancer.

Remarks on this clone: An end of the junction does not agree with germline; a read error may underlie this. V usage is TRBV29-1 and J usage is TRBJ2-1; 11 bases align to TRBD1. CDR1 and CDR2 (germline): SQVTM, ANQGSEA. The CDR3 covers 20 residues. CDR3: CSAEVKWVGNRDRGFYEQFF. CDR3 DNA sequence: TGCAGCGCTGAAGTTAAGTGGGTAGGGAACCGGGACAGGGGGTTCTATGAGCAGTTCTTC.

Only one count was recorded for this clone. This sequence joins TRBV9 and TRBJ2-7, with 10 bases fitting TRBD2. J lost 3 bases, V lost 7 bases, and 7 bases had no gene match. The CDR3 runs 14 residues. CDR1 and CDR2 (germline): SGDLS, YYNGEE. The CDR3 DNA reads as TGTGCCAGCGGTCTGTCTAGCGGGAGCTACGAGCAGTACTTC. It encodes CASGLSSGSYEQYF.

The CDR3 sequence: CASSQTDYYEQYF. The CDR3 DNA is TGCGCCAGCAGCCAAACGGATTACTACGAGCAGTACTTC. The chain is built from TRBV4-1 and TRBJ2-7; D unresolved. The CDR3 loop spans 13 amino acids. The germline V gene has CDR1 MGHRA and CDR2 YSYEKL. V lost 2 bases to trimming and J lost 3 bases, with 8 bases between them.

The rearrangement links TRBV27 to TRBJ2-7; D possibly uses TRBD1 or TRBD2 (5 bases each). The ends were cut back, 3 bases at V and 0 bases at J, with 12 bases in the middle. The CDR3 has 15 amino acids. The germline CDR1 and CDR2 sequences are MNHEY and SMNVEV (reference sequence). The CDR3 sequence: CASSFRDLSSYEQYF. CDR3 coding DNA: TGTGCCAGCAGTTTCCGGGACCTGAGCTCCTACGAGCAGTACTTC.

The chain is built from TRBV27 and TRBJ2-6; TRBD1 aligns across 9 bases. The CDR3 runs 17 residues. The V segment lost 3 bases and the J segment 0 bases; nucleotides outside the gene matches: 3. Germline V CDR1 and CDR2: MNHEY, SMNVEV (reference sequence). DNA for the CDR3: TGTGCCAGCAGTTTGACAGGGGGTTCCTCTGGGGCCAACGTCCTGACTTTC. Protein product: CASSLTGGSSGANVLTF.

V usage is TRBV9 and J usage is TRBJ2-2; D gene unclear. CDR3 length equals 14 residues. V was clipped by 0 bases and J by 3 bases, with 6 bases between them. Germline CDR1 is SGDLS and CDR2 is YYNGEE. In nucleotides, the CDR3 is TGTGCCAGCAGCGTAGGTGGAGACACCGGGGAGCTGTTTTTT. Its protein is CASSVGGDTGELFF.

This rearrangement joins TRBV9 to TRBJ2-1; D is undetermined. The V and J ends lost 4 bases and 0 bases respectively, with 14 bases between them. Germline V gene sequence: CDR1 SGDLS, CDR2 YYNGEE. The CDR3 is 16 amino acids. This CDR3 reads CASSPEAVSSYNEQFF. In DNA, the CDR3 is TGTGCCAGCAGCCCAGAGGCCGTCAGCTCCTACAATGAGCAGTTCTTC.

The gene calls are TRBV7-9 and TRBJ2-5, with D perhaps TRBD2 (6 bases). This CDR3 has 17 residues. V lost 1 base and J 0 bases, leaving 15 bases between the germline ends. Germline values: CDR1 SEHNR, CDR2 FQNEAQ (reference sequence). For the CDR3, the DNA is TGTGCCAGCAGCTTAGTCGGGGGATCTTCGTACCAAGAGACCCAGTACTTC. It is translated as CASSLVGGSSYQETQYF.

The gene calls are TRBV30 and TRBJ2-7, with D tentatively TRBD2 (6 bases). Germline CDR1 and CDR2: GTSNPN and SVGIG (reference sequence). This CDR3 spans 14 amino acids. V was shortened by 2 bases and J by 3 bases, with 14 bases between the two germline ends. The DNA for the CDR3 is TGTGCCTGGAGTAGATGGGAGGACAACTACGAGCAGTACTTC. Protein product: CAWSRWEDNYEQYF. Filled out from reference TRBV30 and TRBJ2-7, the complete variable domain reads SQTIHQWPATLVQPVGSPLSLECTVEGTSNPNLYWYRQAAGRGLQLLFYSVGIGQISSEVPQNLSASRPQDRQFILSSKKLLLSDSGFYLCAWSRWEDNYEQYFGPGTRLTVT.

The chain employs TRBV2 and TRBJ2-7, with 7 bases lining up with TRBD2. The CDR3 loop spans 14 amino acids. Germline CDR1 is SNHLY and CDR2 is FYNNEI. V lost 4 bases and J lost 0; bases outside the gene matches: 3. The CDR3, as DNA: TGTGCCAGCAGTGGGAGCGGGGTCTCCTACGAGCAGTACTTC. This gives the protein CASSGSGVSYEQYF.